This T cell receptor beta chain was identified in a study of blood T cell repertoires in COVID-19. Study in general: Samples came from the United States, Italy and Spain, spanning acute and convalescent COVID-19. Sources were T cells, B-cell-depleted T cells, or PBMCs; the material itself was cDNA or gDNA.

Original analysis: Quantification of nucleated cells was approximated via reference gene primer amplification. Assay: immunoSEQ multiplex PCR; the TCRdb copy retains only in-frame clones and omits some. V, J and clone size reflect that table, while D and trimming were determined from the DNA. Of roughly 74,000 clones listed, about 86% were seen once; the top ten hold more than 1.5%. This CDR3 has 15 residues. The V gene lost 0 bases and the J gene lost 4 bases, with 9 bases spanning the gap. Per germline, CDR1 MGHRA and CDR2 YSYEKL. The sequenced material came from peripheral blood. The sequence came from a woman older than 75 with active or convalescent COVID-19. V and J are TRBV4-1 and TRBJ2-2; tentatively, D is TRBD2 (5 bases). CDR3 loop: CASSQDSGSTGELFF. CDR3 nucleotides: TGCGCCAGCAGCCAAGACTCGGGGAGCACCGGGGAGCTGTTTTTT.